This T cell receptor (beta chain) comes out of a study of STAT5B mutations in CD4+ large granular lymphocyte leukemia. Study-wide points: Main leukemic clonotypes were patient-specific, but about 25% appeared at low frequency elsewhere. Top patient clones used TRBV06 genes more often: 8/27 versus 2/35 in controls.

Trimming cost V 4 bases and J 1 base, with 3 bases left between them. CDR1 and CDR2 from the germline V gene are DFQATT and SNEGSKA (reference sequence). CDR3 length: 11 residues. This was a survey-level run. Some clones are missing from TCRdb's copy, which holds only in-frame ones; the method was immunoSEQ multiplex PCR. The sample shows more than 30,000 clones, 85% to 90% of them seen only once. Regarding this clone: What it binds is unknown.

The sample consisted of CD4+ T cells from blood buffy coats. The sequence was obtained from a human donor in good health. The chain is built from TRBV20-1 and TRBJ2-3; no clear D. In DNA form, the CDR3 reads TGCAGTGCTACCCGCACAGATACGCAGTATTTT. This encodes CSATRTDTQYF.